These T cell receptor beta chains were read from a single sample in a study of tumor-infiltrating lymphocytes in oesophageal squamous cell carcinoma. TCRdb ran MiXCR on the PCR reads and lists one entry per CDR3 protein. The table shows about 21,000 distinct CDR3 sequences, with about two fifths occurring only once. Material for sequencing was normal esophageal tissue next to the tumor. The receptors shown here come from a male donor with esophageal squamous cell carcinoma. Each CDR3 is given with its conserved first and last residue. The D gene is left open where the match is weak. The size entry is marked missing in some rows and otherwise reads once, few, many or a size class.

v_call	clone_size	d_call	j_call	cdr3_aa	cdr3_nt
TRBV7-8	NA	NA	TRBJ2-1	CASSLVGGGSEQFF	TGTGCCAGCAGCTTAGTTGGGGGGGGCAGTGAGCAGTTCTTC
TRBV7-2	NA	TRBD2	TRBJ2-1	CASSLASGRDYNEQFF	TGTGCCAGCAGCTTAGCTAGCGGGAGGGACTACAATGAGCAGTTCTTC
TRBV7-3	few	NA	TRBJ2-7	CASSVDREREQYF	TGTGCCAGCAGCGTCGACAGAGAACGTGAGCAGTACTTC
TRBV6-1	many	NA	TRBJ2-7	CASSPTRTSYEQYF	TGTGCCAGCAGTCCTACCCGGACTTCCTACGAGCAGTACTTC
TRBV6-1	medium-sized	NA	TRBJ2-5	CASSTIQETQYF	TGTGCCAGCAGCACTATCCAAGAGACCCAGTACTTC
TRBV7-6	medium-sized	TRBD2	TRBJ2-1	CASSSTSESSYNEQFF	TGTGCCAGCAGTTCCACTAGCGAAAGCTCCTACAATGAGCAGTTCTTC
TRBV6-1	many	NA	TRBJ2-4	CASNPEAAKNIQYF	TGTGCCAGCAACCCGGAAGCGGCCAAAAACATTCAGTACTTC
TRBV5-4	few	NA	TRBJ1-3	CASSLKTGNTIYF	TGTGCCAGCAGCTTGAAGACTGGAAACACCATATATTTT
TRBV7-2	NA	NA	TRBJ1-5	CASRLNGPSSNQPQHF	TGTGCCAGCAGATTAAATGGTCCCTCTAGCAATCAGCCCCAGCATTTT
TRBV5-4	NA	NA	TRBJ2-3	CASSGERGNTGRDTQYF	TGCGCCAGCAGCGGCGAGAGGGGGAATACGGGAAGAGATACGCAGTATTTT
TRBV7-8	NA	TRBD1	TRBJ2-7	CASSFFPRQGAYNEQYF	TGTGCCAGCAGCTTCTTCCCCCGGCAGGGGGCTTACAATGAGCAGTACTTC
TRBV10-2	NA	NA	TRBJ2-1	CASSWGGSGNEQFF	TGCGCCAGCAGTTGGGGTGGGTCGGGCAATGAGCAGTTCTTC
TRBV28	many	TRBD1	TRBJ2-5	CASRPSRTGGEETQYF	TGTGCCAGCAGACCCTCCCGGACAGGGGGCGAAGAGACCCAGTACTTC
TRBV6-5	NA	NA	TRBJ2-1	CASSYGAANEQFF	TGTGCCAGCAGTTACGGGGCGGCTAATGAGCAGTTCTTC
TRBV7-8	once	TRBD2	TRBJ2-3	CASSLGRADTQYF	TGTGCCAGCAGCCTCGGGAGGGCAGATACGCAGTATTTT
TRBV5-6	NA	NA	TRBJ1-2	CASSGWGTYGYTF	TGTGCCAGCAGCGGATGGGGAACCTATGGCTACACCTTC
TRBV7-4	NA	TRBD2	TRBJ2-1	CASNPPLAGGGNEQFF	TGTGCCAGCAATCCACCCCTAGCGGGAGGGGGCAATGAGCAGTTCTTC
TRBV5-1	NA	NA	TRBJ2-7	CASSIRREANEQYF	TGCGCCAGCAGTATCCGGCGGGAAGCCAACGAGCAGTACTTC
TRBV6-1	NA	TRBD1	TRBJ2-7	CASSEDRGTYEQYF	TGTGCCAGCAGTGAAGACAGGGGGACCTACGAGCAGTACTTC
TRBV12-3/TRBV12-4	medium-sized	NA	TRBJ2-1	CASSFLGSNEQFF	TGTGCCAGCAGTTTTTTGGGGTCCAATGAGCAGTTCTTC
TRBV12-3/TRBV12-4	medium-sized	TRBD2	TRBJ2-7	CASSGRAGTSGRRHYEQYF	TGTGCCAGCAGTGGACGTGCCGGGACTAGCGGGAGAAGGCACTACGAGCAGTACTTC
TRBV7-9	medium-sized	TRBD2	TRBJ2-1	CASSLARTSGNEQFF	TGTGCCAGCAGCTTAGCGCGGACTAGCGGGAATGAGCAGTTCTTC
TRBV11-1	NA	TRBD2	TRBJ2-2	CASSRGGATSGGTGELFF	TGTGCCAGCAGCCGGGGGGGGGCTACTTCTGGTGGCACCGGGGAGCTGTTTTTT